Each of the 27 T cell receptor beta chains below was sequenced from the same sample in a study of control samples from healthy donors and cancer patients (dated by TCRdb to the early 2020s). Receptors were amplified or captured by the immunoSEQ multiplex PCR assay. TCRdb holds this immuneACCESS table with in-frame rearrangements only. Some clones are missing; in checked studies, unresolved V genes explain under half, and the rest has no known cause. This sample is represented by about 18,000 clones; approximately 86% of them were singletons. Of the sample, under 14% is held by the ten largest clones. Material: PBMCs. The origin of the receptors is a woman aged 70-85 years with colorectal cancer.

The J gene is TRBJ2-3, the V gene TRBV6-5, with 9 bases lining up with TRBD2. The CDR3 is 15 amino acids. V was clipped by 8 bases and J by 5 bases; unmatched bases: 11. Germline assignment: CDR1 MNHEY and CDR2 SVGAGI. DNA of the CDR3: TGTGCCAGCGGGAGGGGAGCGGGGGGACGAGATACGCAGTATTTT. As protein: CASGRGAGGRDTQYF.

This clone occurred a few times. V gene TRBV29-1 combines with J gene TRBJ1-5; D perhaps matches TRBD1 (5 bases). Trimming shortened V by 5 bases and J by 2 bases, and 16 bases separated the two germline ends. Germline assignment: CDR1 SQVTM and CDR2 ANQGSEA. The CDR3 has 15 amino acids. The CDR3 spells CSVSGGFLGNQPQHF. The CDR3, as DNA: TGCAGCGTTTCGGGGGGGTTTCTGGGCAATCAGCCCCAGCATTTT.

V is TRBV4-1 and J is TRBJ2-1, with D possibly TRBD1 on 5 matching bases. Germline CDR1 reads MGHRA; CDR2 reads YSYEKL. V was cut by 6 bases and J by 7 bases, with 7 bases left in between. CDR3 size: 11 residues. CDR3 DNA: TGCGCCAGCAGAAAGGGGAATGAGCAGTTCTTC. This codes for CASRKGNEQFF.

This chain uses TRBV27 with TRBJ2-7; D not certain. CDR3 length equals 13 residues. V lost 5 bases, J lost 4 bases, and 12 bases lay in between. The germline gives CDR1 MNHEY, CDR2 SMNVEV (reference sequence). As DNA, the CDR3 is TGTGCCAGCAGTCATGGTCAACGGTACGAGCAGTACTTC. Its translation is CASSHGQRYEQYF.

This rearrangement joins TRBV19 to TRBJ1-1; 8 bases align to TRBD1. J lost 3 bases, V lost 10 bases, and 7 bases had no gene match. The germline V gene has CDR1 LNHDA and CDR2 SQIVND (reference sequence). The CDR3 sequence is 13 residues long. In nucleotides, the CDR3 is TGTGCCACCAGGACAGGGATCCACACTGAAGCTTTCTTT. It specifies CATRTGIHTEAFF. The full variable domain, with the rest looked up from reference TRBV19 and TRBJ1-1, is DGGITQSPKYLFRKEGQNVTLSCEQNLNHDAMYWYRQDPGQGLRLIYYSQIVNDFQKGDIAEGYSVSREKKESFPLTVTSAQKNPTAFYLCATRTGIHTEAFFGQGTRLTVV.

This clone was picked up a small number of times. V usage is TRBV7-2 and J usage is TRBJ2-7; D ambiguous. CDR3 length equals 18 residues. V lost 0 bases to trimming and J lost 5 bases, with 23 bases between them. The germline gives CDR1 SGHTA, CDR2 FQGNSA. The CDR3 loop reads CASSLALFLVGLGNEQYF. CDR3 nucleotide sequence: TGTGCCAGCAGCTTAGCGCTTTTTTTGGTAGGGTTGGGCAACGAGCAGTACTTC.

The chain links TRBV20-1 to TRBJ2-3; D unresolved. CDR1 is DFQATT, CDR2 SNEGSKA, per germline (reference sequence). The CDR3 consists of 11 residues. Trimming cost V 7 bases and J 6 bases, with 11 bases left between them. The CDR3 bases are TGCAGTGTCCCCTGGGTCGATACGCAGTATTTT. This codes for CSVPWVDTQYF.

This chain connects TRBV29-1 to TRBJ2-7; the match to TRBD2 covers 8 bases. There are 14 residues in the CDR3. Germline CDR1 SQVTM, CDR2 ANQGSEA. V shed 1 base and J 0 bases; nucleotides not matched to a gene: 2. CDR3 nucleotide sequence: TGCAGCGTTGAAGGGGCGGGGGGCTCCTACGAGCAGTACTTC. Protein product: CSVEGAGGSYEQYF.

The chain combines TRBV20-1 with TRBJ2-1; D not certain. Germline CDR1 and CDR2: DFQATT and SNEGSKA (reference sequence). V lost 1 base and J lost 5, with 3 bases in between. CDR3 length equals 11 residues. CDR3 sequence (DNA): TGCAGTGCTAGAGCGGACAATGAGCAGTTCTTC. It codes for CSARADNEQFF.

The J gene is TRBJ1-6, the V gene TRBV18, with D maybe TRBD1 (6 bases). V was shortened by 6 bases and J by 14 bases, with 17 bases between the two germline ends. This CDR3 region has 13 residues. CDR1 and CDR2 (germline): KGHSH, LQKENI. The CDR3 here is CASSYQDSEALHF. DNA for the CDR3: TGTGCCAGCTCGTATCAGGACAGTGAAGCCCTCCACTTT.

The count of this clone is one. V gene TRBV24-1 combines with J gene TRBJ2-4; D is unclear. Trimming pared 3 bases from V and 8 bases from J, leaving 16 bases between. Germline V gene data show CDR1 as KGHDR and CDR2 as SFDVKD. The CDR3 totals 15 residues. The CDR3 DNA sequence: TGTGCCACCAGTGATCCCCGAGGTGGGGAAGACATTCAGTACTTC. It yields the protein CATSDPRGGEDIQYF.

This clone was recorded only once. The CDR3: CASSQEWQGGLSEKLFF. The DNA of the CDR3 is TGTGCCAGCAGCCAAGAATGGCAGGGGGGCCTATCTGAAAAACTGTTTTTT. The gene calls are TRBV3-1 (or the pseudogene TRBV3-2) and TRBJ1-4, with TRBD1 identical over 7 bases. Losses at the gene ends were 0 bases for V and 7 bases for J; bases not matched to a gene: 11. This CDR3 region has 17 residues. The germline gives CDR1 LGHDT, CDR2 YNNKEL (reference sequence).

The chain has TRBV11-2 and TRBJ2-2; D is undetermined. This CDR3 has 17 amino acids. Germline V gene lookup returns CDR1 SGHAT and CDR2 FQNNGV. V lost 2 bases to trimming and J lost 8 bases, with 21 bases between them. The CDR3 is CASSLRGWFGVGGELFF. The CDR3 DNA sequence: TGTGCCAGCAGCTTAAGAGGCTGGTTTGGGGTTGGGGGGGAGCTGTTTTTT. Filled out from reference TRBV11-2 and TRBJ2-2, the complete variable domain reads EAGVAQSPRYKIIEKRQSVAFWCNPISGHATLYWYQQILGQGPKLLIQFQNNGVVDDSQLPKDRFSAERLKGVDSTLKIQPAKLEDSAVYLCASSLRGWFGVGGELFFGEGSRLTVL.

The genes are TRBV21-1 and TRBJ1-1. TRBV21-1 is listed as a pseudogene. The CDR3 covers 9 residues. CDR3 residues: CASSQGAFF. CDR3 sequence (DNA): TGTGCCAGCTCCCAAGGGGCTTTCTTT.

The chain employs TRBV18 and TRBJ1-1; D remains unclear. The germline V and J ends were trimmed by 3 bases and 0 bases, with 14 bases remaining between them. The CDR3 loop spans 16 amino acids. The V gene's germline CDR1 is KGHSH and CDR2 LQKENI. The CDR3 DNA follows: TGTGCCAGCTCACCGTTCACAAGGGCCCTGAACACTGAAGCTTTCTTT. It codes for CASSPFTRALNTEAFF.

The chain combines TRBV6-1 with TRBJ1-5; D is unresolved. The CDR3 is 14 amino acids. CDR1 is MNHNS, CDR2 SASEGT, per germline. V gave up 0 bases and J gave up 6 bases, with 9 bases separating them. The CDR3 spells CASSEAGSRQPQHF. CDR3 coding DNA: TGTGCCAGCAGTGAAGCAGGGAGCCGTCAGCCCCAGCATTTT.

The CDR3 nucleotides read TGTGCCAGCAGCTTCCGACGGCGCAGCACCGGGGAGCTGTTTTTT. The encoded protein is CASSFRRRSTGELFF. The V call is TRBV5-6, the J call TRBJ2-2; no firm D call. Trimming pared 2 bases from V and 4 bases from J, leaving 12 bases between. Germline CDR1 and CDR2: SGHDT and YYEEEE. The CDR3 length is 15 residues.

The CDR3 spells CATSRERTRADTQYF. The CDR3 nucleotides are TGTGCCACCAGCAGAGAGCGGACTAGGGCAGATACGCAGTATTTT. This chain links TRBV15 with TRBJ2-3; TRBD2 aligns across 7 bases. Trimming took 0 bases from V and 4 from J; bases not matched to a gene: 4. Germline V lookup: CDR1 LNHNV, CDR2 YYDKDF (reference sequence). There are 15 residues in the CDR3.

This sequence joins TRBV27 and TRBJ2-7; TRBD2 matches 13 bases. CDR1 is MNHEY and CDR2 is SMNVEV in the germline V gene (reference sequence). V shed 5 bases, J shed 2 bases, and the junction held 9 bases outside the gene matches. CDR3 length equals 17 residues. In DNA form, the CDR3 reads TGTGCCAGCAGTCCCCGGACTAGCGGGAGTTGGGCCTACGAGCAGTACTTC. As protein: CASSPRTSGSWAYEQYF.

The chain carries TRBV2 and TRBJ1-4; TRBD1 is a possible D gene (5 bases). V lost 3 bases, J lost 11 bases, and 10 bases lay in between. The CDR3 is made up of 12 amino acids. The germline V gene has CDR1 SNHLY and CDR2 FYNNEI. CDR3 in DNA: TGTGCCAGCAGTGAGGTGGGGGGGAAACTGTTTTTT. Protein: CASSEVGGKLFF.

The chain has TRBV4-1 and TRBJ2-7; 9 bases line up with TRBD1. CDR1 and CDR2 (germline): MGHRA, YSYEKL. The CDR3 extends over 18 amino acids. J gave up 2 bases and V 1 base, and 12 bases lay outside the gene matches. The CDR3 region is CASSQVGTGTGHTYEQYF. In DNA, the CDR3 is TGCGCCAGCAGCCAAGTGGGAACCGGGACAGGGCACACCTACGAGCAGTACTTC.

This chain uses TRBV29-1 with TRBJ2-7; weak D call: TRBD2 (6 bases). V lost 4 bases and J 4 bases, leaving 17 bases between the germline ends. The CDR3 sequence is 14 residues long. The germline V gene has CDR1 SQVTM and CDR2 ANQGSEA. This CDR3 is CSVVIRDLGYEQYF. CDR3 DNA: TGCAGCGTTGTTATCCGGGACTTGGGGTACGAGCAGTACTTC.

J is TRBJ1-6 and V is TRBV25-1, with D hard to call. Per germline, CDR1 MGHDK and CDR2 SYGVNS. This CDR3 region has 15 residues. Trimming took off 1 base at V and 7 bases at J, with 11 bases between the two ends. This CDR3 is CASSESRAGNSPLHF. The DNA for the CDR3 is TGTGCCAGCAGTGAATCACGGGCCGGGAATTCACCCCTCCACTTT.

The chain has TRBV5-1 and TRBJ2-7; D remains unclear. Trimming pared 0 bases from V and 2 bases from J, leaving 9 bases between. Germline lookup yields CDR1 SGHRS and CDR2 YFSETQ. The length of the CDR3 is 14 residues. CDR3 region: CASSLGLGTYEQYF. Here the CDR3 DNA reads TGCGCCAGCAGCTTGGGACTGGGGACCTACGAGCAGTACTTC.

The rearrangement joins TRBV18 to TRBJ2-5; 10 nucleotides align to TRBD2. Unmatched junction bases numbered 11, after V lost 6 bases and J lost 4 bases. The CDR3 is 16 amino acids. The V gene's germline CDR1 is KGHSH and CDR2 LQKENI. The CDR3 is CASSLNSGGAGETQYF. The CDR3, as DNA: TGTGCCAGCTCGCTAAACAGCGGGGGGGCCGGAGAGACCCAGTACTTC.

The chain carries TRBV18 and TRBJ1-6; possible D gene TRBD1, 5 bases. Germline V gives CDR1 KGHSH, CDR2 LQKENI. The V end lost 3 bases, the J end lost 5 bases, and 11 bases lay between the germline ends. The CDR3 consists of 15 residues. CDR3: CASSPGTPDNSPLHF. The CDR3 DNA reads as TGTGCCAGCTCACCCGGGACGCCCGATAATTCACCCCTCCACTTT.

The CDR3: CASSYSSPGAFNQPQHF. CDR3 nucleotides: TGTGCCAGCAGTTACTCGAGTCCGGGGGCCTTCAATCAGCCCCAGCATTTT. The genes are TRBV6-2 or TRBV6-3 and TRBJ1-5; a weak D match, TRBD1 (6 bases). Trimming pared 0 bases from V and 3 bases from J, leaving 15 bases between. Germline assignment: CDR1 MNHEY and CDR2 SVGEGT. The CDR3 contains 17 residues.